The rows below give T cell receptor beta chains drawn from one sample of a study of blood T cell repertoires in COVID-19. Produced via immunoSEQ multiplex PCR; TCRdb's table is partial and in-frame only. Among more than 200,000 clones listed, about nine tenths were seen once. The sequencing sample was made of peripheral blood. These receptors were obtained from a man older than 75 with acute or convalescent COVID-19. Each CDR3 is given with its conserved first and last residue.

CDR3: CASSPQGGDNQPQHF
V: TRBV9

CDR3: CASSLMPSNEQYF
V: TRBV7-3

CDR3: CASSLSNRARGELFF
V: TRBV27

CDR3: CASSQTSGLSTDTQYF
V: TRBV3-1/TRBV3-2

CDR3: CASSQRGTGESTSTDTQYF
V: TRBV3-1/TRBV3-2

CDR3: CASSPLSGTGANTEAFF
V: TRBV5-1

CDR3: CAWSATGNTEAFF
V: TRBV30

CDR3: CASSLTAGGRGYGYTF
V: TRBV7-3

CDR3: CSVEEDSYNEKLFF
V: TRBV29-1

CDR3: CASSGRDSTGANVLTF
V: TRBV21-1

CDR3: CASSLRGGLTDTQYF
V: TRBV5-1

CDR3: CASSLPATTSGYTF
V: TRBV7-2

CDR3: CASSDPGVMNTEAFF
V: TRBV2

CDR3: CASGSQGWGTEAFF
V: TRBV27

CDR3: CASRSTGSEVGQPQHF
V: TRBV21-1

CDR3: CASSPDRGDGYTF
V: TRBV18

CDR3: CASRVQVYSNQPQHF
V: TRBV6-5